This TCR beta chain was identified in a study of blood T cell repertoires in COVID-19. Overall study context: Nucleic acid was either cDNA or gDNA, and it came from T cells, B-cell-depleted T cells, or PBMCs.

Germline V CDR1 and CDR2: SEHNR, FQNEAQ (reference sequence). The CDR3 is 15 residues long. The V segment lost 6 bases and the J segment 0 bases; nucleotides outside the gene matches: 6. A single count supports this clone. The authors' processing: The assay estimated nucleated cells by amplifying reference gene primers. The method was immunoSEQ multiplex PCR; TCRdb's version includes in-frame clones alone and lacks a portion of them. The D gene and trimming were derived from the DNA, and the V and J assignments and clone size from that table. The repertoire has approximately 190,000 clones, 82% of them found once; the top ten carry 7.8%. In Seattle, patients joined the study during active infection and were tracked longitudinally.

The chain has TRBV7-9 and TRBJ1-1, with 8 bases fitting TRBD1. The sample taken for sequencing was peripheral blood. The sequence derives from a woman aged 60-70 years with COVID-19, enrolled during active disease. CDR3 sequence: CASSRRQGMNTEAFF. The CDR3 DNA reads as TGTGCCAGCAGTAGAAGACAGGGGATGAACACTGAAGCTTTCTTT.